This T cell receptor beta chain was sequenced during a study of OX40 agonist ivuxolimab in advanced cancers. As for the study in general: The drug used for patients, ivuxolimab, was an agonistic anti-OX40 (CD134) antibody. Those treated in dose escalation had hepatocellular carcinoma, melanoma, renal cell cancer or head and neck cancer. Allowance was made for prior anti-PD-1, anti-PD-L1 or anti-CTLA-4 therapy, and around 44% had some.

Using immunoSEQ multiplex PCR, the repertoire was profiled, and TCRdb retains in-frame clones only, with some absent. The data contain about 67,000 clones, about 89% of them singletons. Trimming removed 3 bases at V and 5 bases at J, with 17 bases between. Germline lookup yields CDR1 SGHVS and CDR2 FQNEAQ. The CDR3 sequence is 15 residues long. This clonotype was obtained from an adult with an advanced solid tumor such as melanoma, head and neck, liver or kidney cancer. The chain joins TRBV7-8 to TRBJ2-7; tentatively, D is TRBD2 (5 bases). The sequenced sample was CD4+ or CD8+ T cells sorted from blood, obtained in a trial of the OX40 agonist ivuxolimab. In nucleotides, the CDR3 is TGTGCCAGCAGCTTCTCTTTGAGGGCAGACAACGAGCAGTACTTC. Protein: CASSFSLRADNEQYF.